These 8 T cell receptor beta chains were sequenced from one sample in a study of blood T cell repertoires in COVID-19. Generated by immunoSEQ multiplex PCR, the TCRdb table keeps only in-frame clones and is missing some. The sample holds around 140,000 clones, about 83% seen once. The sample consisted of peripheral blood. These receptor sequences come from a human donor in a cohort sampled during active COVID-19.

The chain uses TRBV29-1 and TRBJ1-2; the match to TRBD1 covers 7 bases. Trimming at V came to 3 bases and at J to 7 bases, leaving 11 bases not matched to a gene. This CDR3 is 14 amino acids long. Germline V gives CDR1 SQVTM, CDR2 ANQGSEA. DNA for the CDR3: TGCAGCGTTGATGCTCAGGGGGATAGGGGTGGCTACACCTTC. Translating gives CSVDAQGDRGGYTF. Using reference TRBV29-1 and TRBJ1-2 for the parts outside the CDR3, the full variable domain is SAVISQKPSRDICQRGTSLTIQCQVDSQVTMMFWYRQQPGQSLTLIATANQGSEATYESGFVIDKFPISRPNLTFSTLTVSNMSPEDSSIYLCSVDAQGDRGGYTFGSGTRLTVV.

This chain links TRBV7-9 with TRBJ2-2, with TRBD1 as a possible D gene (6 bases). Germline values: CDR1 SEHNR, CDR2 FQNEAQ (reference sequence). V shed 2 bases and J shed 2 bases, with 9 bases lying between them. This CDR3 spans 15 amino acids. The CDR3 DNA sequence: TGTGCCAGCAGCTTACCGGGACACAACACCGGGGAGCTGTTTTTT. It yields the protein CASSLPGHNTGELFF.

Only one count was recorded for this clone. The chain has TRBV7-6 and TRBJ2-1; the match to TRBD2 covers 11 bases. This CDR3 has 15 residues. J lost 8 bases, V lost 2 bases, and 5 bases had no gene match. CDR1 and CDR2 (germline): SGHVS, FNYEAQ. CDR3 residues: CASSLQLAGVYEQFF. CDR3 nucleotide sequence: TGTGCCAGCAGCTTACAACTAGCGGGAGTTTATGAGCAGTTCTTC.

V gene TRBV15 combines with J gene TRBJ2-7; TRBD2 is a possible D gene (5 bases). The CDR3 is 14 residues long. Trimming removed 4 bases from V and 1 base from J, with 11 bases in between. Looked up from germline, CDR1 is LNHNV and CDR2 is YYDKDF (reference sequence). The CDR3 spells CATSTGIKSYEQYF. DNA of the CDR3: TGTGCCACCAGCACGGGGATAAAATCCTACGAGCAGTACTTC. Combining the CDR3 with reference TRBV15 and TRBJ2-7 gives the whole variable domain DAMVIQNPRYQVTQFGKPVTLSCSQTLNHNVMYWYQQKSSQAPKLLFHYYDKDFNNEADTPDNFQSRRPNTSFCFLDIRSPGLGDTAMYLCATSTGIKSYEQYFGPGTRLTVT.

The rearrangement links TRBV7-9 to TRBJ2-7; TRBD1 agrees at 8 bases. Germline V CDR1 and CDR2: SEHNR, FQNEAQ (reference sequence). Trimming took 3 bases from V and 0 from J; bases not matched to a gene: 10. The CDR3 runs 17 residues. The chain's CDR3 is CASSFAGGGKSSYEQYF. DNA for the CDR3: TGTGCCAGCAGCTTCGCAGGGGGCGGGAAGAGCTCCTACGAGCAGTACTTC.

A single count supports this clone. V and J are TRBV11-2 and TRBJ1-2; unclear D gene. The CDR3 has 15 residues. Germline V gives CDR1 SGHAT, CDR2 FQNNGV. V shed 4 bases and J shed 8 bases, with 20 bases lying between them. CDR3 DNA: TGTGCCAGCAGCTCTTCCCGAGGATCTAGAAACGGCTACACCTTC. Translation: CASSSSRGSRNGYTF.

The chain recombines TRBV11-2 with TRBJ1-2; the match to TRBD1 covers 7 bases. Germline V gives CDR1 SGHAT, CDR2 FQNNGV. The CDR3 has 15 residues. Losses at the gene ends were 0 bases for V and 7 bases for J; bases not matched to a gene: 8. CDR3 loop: CASSLDRTGRLGYTF. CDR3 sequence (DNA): TGTGCCAGCAGCTTAGATAGGACAGGCCGTCTTGGCTACACCTTC.

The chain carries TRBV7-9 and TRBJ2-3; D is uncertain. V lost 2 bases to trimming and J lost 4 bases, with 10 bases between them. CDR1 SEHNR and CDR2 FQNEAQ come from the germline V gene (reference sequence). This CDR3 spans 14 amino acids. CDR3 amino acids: CASSLNYPPDTQYF. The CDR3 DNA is TGTGCCAGCAGCTTAAATTATCCCCCAGATACGCAGTATTTT.